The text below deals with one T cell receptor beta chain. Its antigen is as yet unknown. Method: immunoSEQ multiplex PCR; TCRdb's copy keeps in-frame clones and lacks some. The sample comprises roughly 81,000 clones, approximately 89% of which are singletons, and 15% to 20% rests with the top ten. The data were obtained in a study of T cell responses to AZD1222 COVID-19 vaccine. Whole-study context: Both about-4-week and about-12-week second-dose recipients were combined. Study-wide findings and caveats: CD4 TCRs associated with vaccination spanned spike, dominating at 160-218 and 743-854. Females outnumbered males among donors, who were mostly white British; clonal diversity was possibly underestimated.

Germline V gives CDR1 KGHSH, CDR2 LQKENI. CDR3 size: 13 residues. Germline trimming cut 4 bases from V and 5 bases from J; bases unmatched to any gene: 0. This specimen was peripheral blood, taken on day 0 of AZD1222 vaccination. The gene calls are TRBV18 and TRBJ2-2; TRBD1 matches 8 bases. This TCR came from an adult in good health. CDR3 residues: CASSRQGTGELFF. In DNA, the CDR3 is TGTGCCAGCTCACGACAGGGGACCGGGGAGCTGTTTTTT. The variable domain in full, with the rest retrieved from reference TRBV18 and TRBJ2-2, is NAGVMQNPRHLVRRRGQEARLRCSPMKGHSHVYWYRQLPEEGLKFMVYLQKENIIDESGMPKERFSAEFPKEGPSILRIQQVVRGDSAAYFCASSRQGTGELFFGEGSRLTVL.